Listed here are 27 T cell receptor beta chains from one sample, sequenced in a study of blood T cell repertoires in COVID-19. Only in-frame clones appear in the TCRdb table, and some are missing; sequencing was by immunoSEQ multiplex PCR. This sample has some 230,000 clones, with 65% to 90% found just once. The sample was peripheral blood. These receptors were collected from a woman aged 50 to 60 with acute or convalescent COVID-19.

V and J are TRBV7-3 and TRBJ1-1; D is undetermined. Germline V gene lookup returns CDR1 SGHTA and CDR2 FQGTGA. This CDR3 contains 13 residues. V dropped 8 bases and J dropped 1 base, with 11 bases sitting between them. The CDR3 region is CASQATTNTEAFF. The CDR3 nucleotides read TGTGCCAGCCAAGCCACCACGAACACTGAAGCTTTCTTT.

V and J are TRBV28 and TRBJ1-1, with D possibly matching TRBD1 (5 bases). V was cut by 3 bases and J by 1 base, with 12 bases left in between. This CDR3 has 15 residues. In germline, CDR1 is MDHEN, CDR2 SYDVKM. The chain's CDR3 is CASSLADTENTEAFF. The CDR3 DNA sequence: TGTGCCAGCAGTTTGGCGGACACCGAGAACACTGAAGCTTTCTTT.

The chain carries TRBV7-9 and TRBJ2-7, with 14 bases lining up with TRBD2. The ends lost 5 bases at V and 9 bases at J; junction bases unmatched: 6. The CDR3 runs 14 residues. Germline CDR1 is SEHNR and CDR2 is FQNEAQ (reference sequence). The CDR3 DNA reads TGTGCCAGCAGCGTCGGGACTAGCGGGAGTTTGCAGTACTTC. Translation gives CASSVGTSGSLQYF. Based on the CDR3 plus reference TRBV7-9 and TRBJ2-7, the full variable domain is DTGVSQNPRHKITKRGQNVTFRCDPISEHNRLYWYRQTLGQGPEFLTYFQNEAQLEKSRLLSDRFSAERPKGSFSTLEIQRTEQGDSAMYLCASSVGTSGSLQYFGPGTRLTVT.

The genes are TRBV30 and TRBJ1-6; 8 nucleotides agree with TRBD1. Germline CDR1 and CDR2: GTSNPN and SVGIG (reference sequence). The CDR3 contains 14 residues. V dropped 4 bases and J dropped 5; count of bases not matched to a gene: 4. CDR3 loop: CAWKLDRDNSPLHF. The CDR3, as DNA: TGTGCCTGGAAATTGGACAGGGATAATTCACCCCTCCACTTT.

In its sample, this clone was seen once. The chain joins TRBV29-1 to TRBJ2-1, with D possibly matching TRBD2 (5 bases). This CDR3 has 11 residues. Germline CDR1 and CDR2: SQVTM and ANQGSEA. This chain's CDR3 is CSGLDYNEQFF. In DNA, the CDR3 is TGCAGTGGACTGGACTACAATGAGCAGTTCTTC.

The J gene is TRBJ2-7, the V gene TRBV5-1; 10 bases are shared with TRBD1. Trimming at V came to 4 bases and at J to 5 bases, leaving 9 bases not matched to a gene. The germline V gene has CDR1 SGHRS and CDR2 YFSETQ. The CDR3 has 15 amino acids. The CDR3 region is CASSTGQGEGDEQYF. DNA of the CDR3: TGCGCCAGCAGCACTGGACAGGGGGAGGGGGACGAGCAGTACTTC.

This chain connects TRBV10-3 to TRBJ2-7, with TRBD1 identical over 7 bases. Trimming cost V 5 bases and J 5 bases; bases outside gene matches: 6. There are 13 residues in the CDR3. Looked up from germline, CDR1 is ENHRY and CDR2 is SYGVKD. The CDR3 protein is CAISTDREDEQYF. As DNA, the CDR3 is TGTGCCATCAGTACTGACAGGGAAGACGAGCAGTACTTC.

This clone came up many times. The rearrangement joins TRBV6-5 to TRBJ2-1, with TRBD1 as a possible D gene (5 bases). Trimming left V 6 bases short and J 3 bases short, with 15 bases between. Germline loops: CDR1 MNHEY, CDR2 SVGAGI. The CDR3 sequence is 15 residues long. The CDR3 DNA is TGTGCCAGCAGCCGAGGCGGCAGGGTCTACAATGAGCAGTTCTTC. Its translation is CASSRGGRVYNEQFF.

This chain connects TRBV28 to TRBJ2-7, with 7 positions matching TRBD1. The CDR3 is made up of 14 amino acids. Trimming removed 5 bases from V and 5 bases from J; junction bases left unmatched: 9. CDR1 and CDR2 from the germline V gene are MDHEN and SYDVKM. Written as DNA, the CDR3 is TGTGCCAGCAGTGGGGGACAGCCCAGTGACGAGCAGTACTTC. This encodes CASSGGQPSDEQYF.

The V and J genes are TRBV15 and TRBJ2-3; TRBD2 matches 8 bases. The CDR3 spans 17 residues. Per the germline V gene, CDR1 is LNHNV and CDR2 is YYDKDF (reference sequence). Unmatched junction bases numbered 7, after V lost 1 base and J lost 1 base. In DNA, the CDR3 is TGTGCCACCAGCAGAGGGTCGGCGGGGGGCCGCACAGATACGCAGTATTTT. Protein product: CATSRGSAGGRTDTQYF.

This sequence joins TRBV27 and TRBJ1-6; possible D gene TRBD1, 6 bases. Looked up from germline, CDR1 is MNHEY and CDR2 is SMNVEV (reference sequence). This CDR3 region has 16 residues. Trimming cost V 0 bases and J 7 bases, with 13 bases left between them. The DNA of the CDR3 is TGTGCCAGCAGTTTATCAGCGGGGGGCTGGAATTCACCCCTCCACTTT. Translated, it gives CASSLSAGGWNSPLHF.

The chain joins TRBV5-1 to TRBJ1-4; 7 nucleotides match TRBD1. Per germline, CDR1 SGHRS and CDR2 YFSETQ. V gave up 4 bases and J gave up 7 bases; unmatched junction bases: 7. CDR3 length equals 14 residues. CDR3 nucleotide sequence: TGCGCCAGCAGCCCGGGACAGCCTAGTGAAAAACTGTTTTTT. Translation gives CASSPGQPSEKLFF.

This chain links TRBV7-8 with TRBJ2-1; 12 nucleotides line up with TRBD2. The germline gives CDR1 SGHVS, CDR2 FQNEAQ. The CDR3 has 16 residues. The V and J ends lost 2 bases and 10 bases, in that order; junction bases with no gene match: 9. The CDR3: CASSLPGTSGRREQFF. CDR3 in DNA: TGTGCCAGCAGCTTACCGGGGACTAGCGGGCGGAGGGAGCAGTTCTTC.

The rearrangement joins TRBV7-9 to TRBJ1-2; D may be TRBD1 (5 bases). The CDR3 consists of 14 residues. Germline V gene data show CDR1 as SEHNR and CDR2 as FQNEAQ (reference sequence). The V end lost 5 bases, the J end lost 0 bases, and 10 bases lay between the germline ends. For the CDR3, the DNA is TGTGCCAGCAGCCAGGGCGAGTCTAACTATGGCTACACCTTC. Amino acid sequence: CASSQGESNYGYTF. Full variable domain (rest looked up from reference TRBV7-9 and TRBJ1-2): DTGVSQNPRHKITKRGQNVTFRCDPISEHNRLYWYRQTLGQGPEFLTYFQNEAQLEKSRLLSDRFSAERPKGSFSTLEIQRTEQGDSAMYLCASSQGESNYGYTFGSGTRLTVV.

The rearrangement links TRBV5-1 to TRBJ1-2; unclear D gene. V was clipped by 4 bases and J by 1 base, with 8 bases between them. The CDR3 contains 13 residues. Germline CDR1 reads SGHRS; CDR2 reads YFSETQ. DNA for the CDR3: TGCGCCAGCAGCAATTTAGATAACTATGGCTACACCTTC. This gives the protein CASSNLDNYGYTF.

The chain recombines TRBV24-1 with TRBJ2-5, with no clear D. V lost 6 bases and J lost 4, with 5 bases in between. CDR3 length: 11 amino acids. CDR1 is KGHDR, CDR2 SFDVKD, per germline. Here the CDR3 reads CATSLGETQYF. CDR3 coding DNA: TGTGCCACCAGTCTCGGAGAGACCCAGTACTTC.

The V gene is TRBV5-6, the J gene TRBJ2-5, with D possibly TRBD2 on 6 matching bases. Germline CDR1 is SGHDT and CDR2 is YYEEEE. Trimming took 4 bases from V and 7 from J, leaving 17 bases between them. The CDR3 runs 14 residues. CDR3 sequence (DNA): TGTGCCAGCAGCCCGGGGACCTTGGGAGGGACCCAGTACTTC. Amino acids: CASSPGTLGGTQYF.

In DNA form, the CDR3 reads TGTGCCAGCAGTCTCGCTGGGGGGGACTATGGCTACACCTTC. It specifies CASSLAGGDYGYTF. The chain is built from TRBV28 and TRBJ1-2, with a weak D call TRBD1 (5 bases). CDR1 and CDR2 (germline): MDHEN, SYDVKM. The CDR3 extends over 14 amino acids. V was clipped by 5 bases and J by 3 bases, with 13 bases between them.

This rearrangement joins TRBV30 to TRBJ1-1; D remains unclear. V was clipped by 0 bases and J by 11 bases, with 13 bases between them. This CDR3 has 12 residues. Germline values: CDR1 GTSNPN, CDR2 SVGIG (reference sequence). CDR3 in DNA: TGTGCCTGGAGTGTAACCGAGGTCCGGGCTTTCTTT. Encoded protein: CAWSVTEVRAFF.

The V call is TRBV7-9, the J call TRBJ1-2, with 7 bases matching TRBD1. This CDR3 contains 14 residues. With 2 bases clipped from V and 7 bases from J, the junction kept 7 bases outside the gene matches. The V gene's germline CDR1 is SEHNR and CDR2 FQNEAQ (reference sequence). CDR3 protein: CASSLNTGELGYTF. The CDR3 DNA follows: TGTGCCAGCAGCTTAAATACAGGGGAGCTTGGCTACACCTTC.

This sequence joins TRBV12-3 or TRBV12-4 and TRBJ2-1; a weak D match, TRBD2 (5 bases). This CDR3 region has 12 residues. V lost 5 bases and J lost 9, with 11 bases in between. CDR3 DNA sequence: TGTGCCAGCAGTGGCACTAGAATTGAGCAGTTCTTC. It is translated as CASSGTRIEQFF.

This clone turned up a few times. The chain is built from TRBV9 and TRBJ1-5; D is perhaps TRBD1 (5 bases). Germline CDR1 SGDLS, CDR2 YYNGEE. Deletions cut 0 bases from V and 0 bases from J, with 7 bases between. The CDR3 is 15 residues long. The CDR3 sequence: CASSVGGRSNQPQHF. The CDR3 DNA is TGTGCCAGCAGCGTAGGGGGCCGTAGCAATCAGCCCCAGCATTTT.

This rearrangement joins TRBV5-6 to TRBJ2-7; D possibly corresponds to TRBD1 (6 bases). Germline assignment: CDR1 SGHDT and CDR2 YYEEEE. V lost 2 bases to trimming and J lost 3 bases, with 18 bases between them. There are 16 residues in the CDR3. CDR3 residues: CASSLTGMGAFYEQYF. The CDR3 DNA reads TGTGCCAGCAGCTTAACGGGGATGGGGGCCTTCTACGAGCAGTACTTC.

The CDR3 here is CASSLGRTANYGYTF. In DNA form, the CDR3 reads TGTGCCAGCAGCTTGGGCAGGACTGCTAACTATGGCTACACCTTC. The V call is TRBV5-5, the J call TRBJ1-2; unclear D gene. This CDR3 has 15 amino acids. Trimming took 0 bases from V and 0 from J, leaving 9 bases between them. The germline CDR1 and CDR2 sequences are SGHKS and YYEKEE (reference sequence).

CDR3: CAISESEGALHNQPQHF. The DNA of the CDR3 is TGTGCCATCAGTGAGTCCGAGGGGGCCCTACATAATCAGCCCCAGCATTTT. The chain is built from TRBV10-3 and TRBJ1-5, with 7 nucleotides matching TRBD1. V trimming: 0 bases; J trimming: 4 bases; junction bases outside the gene matches: 9. This CDR3 is 17 amino acids long. CDR1 is ENHRY, CDR2 SYGVKD, per germline.

V usage is TRBV19 and J usage is TRBJ1-5; TRBD1 matches 7 bases. Germline V gene data show CDR1 as LNHDA and CDR2 as SQIVND (reference sequence). Losses at the gene ends were 6 bases for V and 0 bases for J; bases not matched to a gene: 8. CDR3 size: 16 residues. The CDR3 coding sequence is TGTGCCAGTAGCGCTCCGGGACAGTATAGCAATCAGCCCCAGCATTTT. Its translation is CASSAPGQYSNQPQHF. The whole variable domain, remainder taken from reference TRBV19 and TRBJ1-5, is DGGITQSPKYLFRKEGQNVTLSCEQNLNHDAMYWYRQDPGQGLRLIYYSQIVNDFQKGDIAEGYSVSREKKESFPLTVTSAQKNPTAFYLCASSAPGQYSNQPQHFGDGTRLSIL.

In its sample, this clone was seen a few times. This chain connects TRBV3-1 (or the pseudogene TRBV3-2) to TRBJ1-2; the D is unclear. Germline V gene sequence: CDR1 LGHDT, CDR2 YNNKEL (reference sequence). The length of the CDR3 is 13 residues. Trimming took off 4 bases at V and 3 bases at J, with 9 bases between the two ends. The CDR3 DNA follows: TGTGCCAGCAGCCGACGACATGACTATGGCTACACCTTC. This translates into CASSRRHDYGYTF.